The clone carrying this T cell receptor (beta chain) was seen only once. Its target is not known. The data belong to a study of T cell responses to AZD1222 COVID-19 vaccine. Study in general: Doses given second, at about 4 or about 12 weeks, were pooled.

Germline CDR1 MDHEN, CDR2 SYDVKM. V was pared by 6 bases and J by 0 bases, with 6 bases of the junction left unmatched. The CDR3 length is 15 residues. Using immunoSEQ multiplex PCR, the repertoire was profiled, and TCRdb retains in-frame clones only, with some absent. Here the sample spans approximately 150,000 clones, about 89% being singletons. Study findings and constraints: The sample set comprised mostly white British donors with more females, and clonal diversity was possibly underestimated.

This TCR was sampled from an adult in good health. Sequenced here: peripheral blood, sampled on day 0 of AZD1222 vaccination. This chain links TRBV28 with TRBJ2-5; 8 nucleotides agree with TRBD1. The CDR3 here is CASSPGQANQETQYF. The CDR3 bases are TGTGCCAGCAGCCCGGGACAGGCGAACCAAGAGACCCAGTACTTC. Filled out from reference TRBV28 and TRBJ2-5, the complete variable domain reads DVKVTQSSRYLVKRTGEKVFLECVQDMDHENMFWYRQDPGLGLRLIYFSYDVKMKEKGDIPEGYSVSREKKERFSLILESASTNQTSMYLCASSPGQANQETQYFGPGTRLLVL.